This T cell receptor (beta chain) was found in a study of blood T cell repertoires in COVID-19. In the study overall: Whether acute or convalescent, the COVID-19 samples came from the United States, Italy and Spain. The cDNA or gDNA used as material had been derived from T cells, B-cell-depleted T cells, or PBMCs.

The authors' processing: For nucleated cells, counts were estimated from reference gene primer amplification. The table came from immunoSEQ multiplex PCR; TCRdb's copy has only in-frame clones and leaves some out. V, J and clone size are taken as reported in that table, and D and trimming were inferred from the DNA itself. The sample holds a few hundred thousand clones, about 90% seen once. Germline V gives CDR1 SGHAT, CDR2 FQNNGV. CDR3 length: 17 amino acids. The germline V and J ends were trimmed by 2 bases and 0 bases, with 14 bases remaining between them. This TCR came from a man in his forties or fifties with acute or convalescent COVID-19. Sequenced: peripheral blood. The chain uses TRBV11-2 and TRBJ2-1, with D maybe TRBD2 (7 bases). In DNA form, the CDR3 reads TGTGCCAGCAGCTTAATGGGCGGGGGCCCCTCCTACAATGAGCAGTTCTTC. It specifies CASSLMGGGPSYNEQFF.